This T cell receptor beta chain derives from a study of T cell responses to AZD1222 COVID-19 vaccine (dated by TCRdb to the early 2020s). About the study as a whole: A total of 230 to 250 trial participants underwent TCR sequencing, of whom more than 200 had received two doses of AZD1222 and approximately 26 had received two doses of the MenACWY control vaccine. Trial participants were enrolled by age into subgroups of 18-55, 56-69 and 70-plus years, and around 140, 26 and 57 TCR-sequenced participants, respectively, were included in these subgroups. Study-wide conclusions, independent of this receptor: Reportedly, almost half of the unique spike-specific TCRs recognized epitopes lying outside the regions that are mutated in the B.1.351 and B.1.1.7 variants. Because no day 14 peak-response samples were available, the repertoires could be characterized only after the peak T cell response. In the small 56-69-year group, the increase in depth fell short of significance, most likely because of low power. After two AZD1222 doses, spike-specific TCR breadth and depth were significantly higher than at day 0 and than in MenACWY recipients. Conclusions about previously exposed vaccinees are limited because only six or seven AZD1222 recipients were SARS-CoV-2 seropositive at baseline. Most participants were white British and females outnumbered males, and the authors suggested that clonal diversity may have been underestimated. The whole spike protein was spanned by vaccine-associated CD4 TCRs, and dominant responses were seen in regions 160-218 and 743-854.

About this clone: Its antigen remains undetermined. No clone much larger than this one lies a single base away; base qualities are absent.

The CDR1 and CDR2 encoded by the germline V gene (reference sequence) are LGHDT and YNNKEL. Deletion took 1 base off V and 6 bases off J, with a span of 10 bases between the germline ends. The CDR3 spans 14 residues, from the cysteine through the phenylalanine. Here the CDR3 DNA is all that survives: 42 bases in frame from base 1. The CDR3 regions of human TCRbeta chains were analyzed by immunosequencing. As for how the authors treated the data: Repertoire TCRs were matched against a reference library of SARS-CoV-2-specific TCRs generated with the MIRA antigen-specificity platform. Breadth was defined as the fraction of unique TCRs that were SARS-CoV-2-associated, and depth was defined as the fraction of total T cells that were SARS-CoV-2-associated. Each spike-specific TCR was assigned to its reactive spike region and to a CD4 or CD8 class using the MIRA data. Log10-transformed breadth and depth values were compared by one-way ANOVA with Sidak's multiple comparisons tests. What TCRdb holds here is the immuneACCESS table cut down to in-frame rearrangements. Part of the clones is not present; checked against another copy, under half of the missing clones reflect an unresolved V gene, and the others are unexplained. Clone size and the V and J calls come from that table; the DNA yielded D and trimming. The sample has around 120,000 clones on record, 85% to 90% of them singletons. The top ten clonotypes cover 17% of the sample.

The sample's time point label is to be understood as: about 28 days (+/-7) after the second vaccine dose. AZD1222 recipients with second doses at about 4 weeks or about 12 weeks were pooled, because spike-specific TCR depth and breadth did not differ between schedules. Samples from vaccinated people were obtained from the UK trials COV001 and COV002, which included a single-blind randomized controlled phase 2/3 trial of AZD1222 (ChAdOx1 nCoV-19) in healthy adults. For TCRbeta chain sequencing, PBMC samples were collected from trial participants at day 0 and at day 28 after the second dose. Sample: peripheral blood, taken 28 days after the second AZD1222 dose. The V gene is TRBV3-1 (or the pseudogene TRBV3-2) and the J gene is TRBJ1-5; the best D guess is TRBD1, with 6 bases matching. The TCR comes from an adult who received the AZD1222 COVID-19 vaccine. In nucleotide form, the sequence is TGTGCCAGCAGCCAAGGGGGGGGCGGTCAGCCCCAGCATTTT. Translated, this is CASSQGGGGQPQHF.